Ten or more counts support the clone carrying this T cell receptor beta chain. Antigen unknown. Quantitative 5'-RACE with molecular barcodes was used to make the TCR beta libraries. TCRdb re-analysed the 5' RACE reads in MiXCR, keeping a single row per CDR3 protein. The data show some 330,000 distinct CDR3 sequences, roughly 8% seen once. The record originates from a study of CD8 T cells in ankylosing spondylitis. CDR3 size: 15 residues. Per the germline V gene, CDR1 is SGHRS and CDR2 is YFSETQ. V dropped 0 bases and J dropped 5; count of bases not matched to a gene: 5. General study points: Peripheral blood samples showed relatively rare disease-linked clones, and these clones were CD8+. Disease-linked clones reportedly showed significant enrichment in matched ankylosing spondylitis synovial fluid. Apparently characteristic of ankylosing spondylitis blood was a TCR beta motif (eight highly homologous variants).

The chain links TRBV5-1 to TRBJ2-1; 7 bases fit TRBD2. The sample was blood, either unsorted or a sorted T cell fraction (not recorded which). The TCR comes from a male donor with ankylosing spondylitis. The CDR3: CASSLGPSGNNEQFF. The DNA of the CDR3 is TGCGCCAGCAGCTTGGGTCCTAGCGGAAACAATGAGCAGTTCTTC.